This T cell receptor beta chain was observed in a study of T cells in Graves' hyperthyroidism and ophthalmopathy. Researchers took RNA transcripts and amplified the TCR beta CDR3 regions from them. The HTBI primer set was used in a first-round RT-PCR of the TCR CDR3. From the multiplex PCR reads, TCRdb called clonotypes with MiXCR, one entry per CDR3 protein. The data contain some 620,000 distinct CDR3 sequences, around 15% of them singletons. Germline CDR1 is LGHDT and CDR2 is YNNKEL (reference sequence). CDR3 length: 14 amino acids. Notes on this clonotype: A junction end diverges from the germline sequence, so it may reflect a read error.

The sequence came from a woman aged 25 to 39 with Graves' hyperthyroidism. The V gene is TRBV3-1, the J gene TRBJ2-5, with 10 bases identical to TRBD2. Specimen: blood. The CDR3 protein is CASSRYSSGSEIDF. The CDR3 DNA reads TGTGCCAGCAGCCGTTACTCTAGCGGGAGTGAAATAGACTTC.